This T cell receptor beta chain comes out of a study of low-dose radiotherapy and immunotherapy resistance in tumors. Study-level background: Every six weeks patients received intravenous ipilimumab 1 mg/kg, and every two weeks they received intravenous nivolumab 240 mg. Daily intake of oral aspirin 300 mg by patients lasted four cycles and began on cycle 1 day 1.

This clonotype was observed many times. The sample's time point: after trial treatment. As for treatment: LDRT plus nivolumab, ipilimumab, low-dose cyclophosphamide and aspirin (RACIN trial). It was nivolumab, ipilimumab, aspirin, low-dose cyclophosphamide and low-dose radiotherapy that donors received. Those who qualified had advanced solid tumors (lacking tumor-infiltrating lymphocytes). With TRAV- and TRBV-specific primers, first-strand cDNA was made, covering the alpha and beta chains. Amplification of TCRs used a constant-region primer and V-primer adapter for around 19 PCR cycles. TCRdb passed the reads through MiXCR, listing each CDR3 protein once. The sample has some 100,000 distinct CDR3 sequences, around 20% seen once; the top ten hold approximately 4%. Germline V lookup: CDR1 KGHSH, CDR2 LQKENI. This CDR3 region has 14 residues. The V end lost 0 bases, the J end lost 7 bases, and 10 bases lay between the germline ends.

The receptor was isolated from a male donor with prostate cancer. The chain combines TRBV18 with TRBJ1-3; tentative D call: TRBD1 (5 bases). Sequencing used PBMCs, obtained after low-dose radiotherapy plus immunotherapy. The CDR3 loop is CASSPPTERNTIYF. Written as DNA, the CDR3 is TGTGCCAGCTCACCACCGACAGAAAGGAACACCATATATTTT.